A selection of T cell receptor beta chains follows, all from one sample in a study of blood T cell repertoires in COVID-19. The data were produced by immunoSEQ multiplex PCR, yet TCRdb's version contains in-frame clones alone and is incomplete. Counted here are 150,000 to 200,000 clones, around 90% occurring once; the ten biggest clones make up approximately 4%. The material sequenced was peripheral blood. The receptors come from a human donor in a cohort sampled during active COVID-19. The CDR3 runs from the conserved cysteine through the conserved F or W.

v_call cdr3_aa
TRBV6-5 CASRRTEQGVGGYTF
TRBV28 CASIPPGDRAGTGELFF
TRBV28 CASSRGQGREKLFF
TRBV6-4 CASSDSQNTGELFF
TRBV6-2/TRBV6-3 CASSIQDYGYTF
TRBV7-9 CASSWTSRADTQYF
TRBV7-8 CASSLARASSSYEQYF
TRBV19 CASSRKGEGYEQYF
TRBV9 CASSAETVPREQYF
TRBV6-2/TRBV6-3 CASSRGLAVNEQFF
TRBV20-1 CSARTDTQYF
TRBV7-2 CASSTEGGQPQHF
TRBV7-8 CASRPGGNYEQYF
TRBV29-1 CSVEDSGGWTEAFF
TRBV10-3 CAISDRVLDGYTF
TRBV5-1 CASSTGTGLNTGELFF
TRBV6-6 CASSGTGNRDYGYTF
TRBV11-2 CASSFLAGGKNTGELFF
TRBV6-5 CASSNRGSGGYTF
TRBV11-2 CASSLGSGETQYF
TRBV6-1 CASSEWGVGVLQETQYF
TRBV11-2 CASSSFKGAGGGYEQYF
TRBV15 CATSRGQGREETQYF
TRBV24-1 CATSDEGAAGGKNEQFF
TRBV30 CAWSNLQQPQHF
TRBV5-1 CASSLGGGEETQYF